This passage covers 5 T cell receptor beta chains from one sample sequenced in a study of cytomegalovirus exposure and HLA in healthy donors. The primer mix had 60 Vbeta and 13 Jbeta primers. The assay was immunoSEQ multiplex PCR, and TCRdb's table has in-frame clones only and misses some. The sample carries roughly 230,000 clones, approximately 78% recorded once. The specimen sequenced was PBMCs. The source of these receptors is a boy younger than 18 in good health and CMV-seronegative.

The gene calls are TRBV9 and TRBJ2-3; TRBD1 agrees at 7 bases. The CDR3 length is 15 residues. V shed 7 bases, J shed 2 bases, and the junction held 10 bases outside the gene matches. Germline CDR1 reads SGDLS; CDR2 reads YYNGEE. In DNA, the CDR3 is TGTGCCAGCGCCAACCCCGGGACAGCCACAGATACGCAGTATTTT. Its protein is CASANPGTATDTQYF.

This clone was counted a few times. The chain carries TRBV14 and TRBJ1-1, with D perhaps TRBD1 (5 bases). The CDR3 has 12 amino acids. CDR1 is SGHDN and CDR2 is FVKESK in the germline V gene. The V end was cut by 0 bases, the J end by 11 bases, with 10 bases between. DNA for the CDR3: TGTGCCAGCAGCCAAGATGGAAGGGGTGCTTTCTTT. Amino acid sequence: CASSQDGRGAFF.

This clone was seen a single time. Here the CDR3 DNA reads TGTGCCAGACGCGGGACAGGGCCTCTCACTGAAGCTTTCTTT. This encodes CARRGTGPLTEAFF. The chain links TRBV2 to TRBJ1-1; 9 bases agree with TRBD1. Germline assignment: CDR1 SNHLY and CDR2 FYNNEI. The trim removed 9 bases at V and 4 bases at J, leaving 9 bases unmatched. The CDR3 contains 14 residues. The variable domain in full, with the rest retrieved from reference TRBV2 and TRBJ1-1, is EPEVTQTPSHQVTQMGQEVILRCVPISNHLYFYWYRQILGQKVEFLVSFYNNEISEKSEIFDDQFSVERPDGSNFTLKIRSTKLEDSAMYFCARRGTGPLTEAFFGQGTRLTVV.

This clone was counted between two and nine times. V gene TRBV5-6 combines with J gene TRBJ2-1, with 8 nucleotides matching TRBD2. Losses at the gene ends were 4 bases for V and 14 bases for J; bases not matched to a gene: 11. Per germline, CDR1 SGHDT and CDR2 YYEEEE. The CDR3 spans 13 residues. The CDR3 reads CASSPISREEEFF. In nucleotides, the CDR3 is TGTGCCAGCAGCCCCATTTCGCGGGAGGAGGAGTTCTTC.

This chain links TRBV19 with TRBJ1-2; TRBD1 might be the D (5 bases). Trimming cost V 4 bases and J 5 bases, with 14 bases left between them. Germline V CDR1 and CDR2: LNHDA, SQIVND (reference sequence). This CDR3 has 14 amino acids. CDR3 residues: CASSTSGLGYGYTF. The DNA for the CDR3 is TGTGCCAGTAGTACCTCAGGGTTAGGATATGGCTACACCTTC.